This T cell receptor beta chain is from a study of cytomegalovirus exposure and HLA in healthy donors. The PCR contained 60 Vbeta and 13 Jbeta primers. Profiled with immunoSEQ multiplex PCR; TCRdb holds only in-frame clones, not every one. The sample carries roughly 130,000 clones, 80% to 90% recorded once. The CDR3 length is 15 residues. V was trimmed by 2 bases and J by 5 bases, leaving 15 bases between them. The V gene's germline CDR1 is SGHAT and CDR2 FQNNGV. Sequenced input: PBMCs. The V call is TRBV11-2, the J call TRBJ2-5, with D tentatively TRBD1 (6 bases). The TCR sequence derives from a male donor in good health and CMV-seropositive. The CDR3 loop is CASSLSRGAGETQYF. The CDR3 nucleotides read TGTGCCAGCAGCTTAAGCAGGGGTGCCGGGGAGACCCAGTACTTC.